This T cell receptor beta chain came from a study of cytomegalovirus exposure and HLA in healthy donors. Study at large: Early on, a data release was issued that held 80 million or so unique TCRs from HLA-typed donors.

The germline V gene has CDR1 SQVTM and CDR2 ANQGSEA. The CDR3 loop spans 16 amino acids. The V end was cut by 0 bases, the J end by 2 bases, with 15 bases between. Amplification used 60 Vbeta primers and 13 Jbeta primers. The protocol was immunoSEQ multiplex PCR, while the TCRdb copy is restricted to in-frame clones and leaves out a portion. The table lists some 130,000 clones, around 75% of them singletons, with approximately 3.4% in the top ten. Study conclusions and caveats: Later work showed greater clonal expansion in HLA-associated TCR beta chains than in equally common others. A later analysis reported that several of the most significant clusters appeared to be linked to common viral pathogens, among them Epstein-Barr virus.

A remark on this clone: Its antigen is unknown.

The chain recombines TRBV29-1 with TRBJ2-3, with D possibly matching TRBD2 (5 bases). This TCR came from a man aged 40-49 years in good health and CMV-seronegative. Material for sequencing was PBMCs. The CDR3 coding sequence is TGCAGCGTTGAAGATCAACGGGGATTCTACACAGATACGCAGTATTTT. Residues: CSVEDQRGFYTDTQYF.